This T cell receptor beta chain was identified in a study of vaccination effects on CD4 cells after COVID-19. On the study more broadly: Post-vaccine sample collection fell at a median of 72 days after the second dose. Overall study results and limits: Marked contraction was observed in infection-induced and vaccine-induced clones late after vaccination.

This table comes from immunoSEQ multiplex PCR, and its TCRdb copy is limited to in-frame clones, with some not included. The table includes tens of thousands of clones, around 73% detected once. The ViraFEST assay expanded antigen-specific CD4+ T cells with viral peptide pools before sequencing. Culture lasted about ten days before CD4+ T cell isolation. All study participants received two doses of BNT162b2 or mRNA-1273 vaccine. The germline gives CDR1 MNHEY, CDR2 SVGEGT. This CDR3 is 14 amino acids long. Trimming stripped 0 bases from V and 12 bases from J, with 12 bases between. Comment on this clone: Antigen specificity is unknown.

V is TRBV6-2 or TRBV6-3 and J is TRBJ1-6; D is unclear. The starting material was CD4+ T cells from PBMCs cultured with HCoV-229E spike peptides, obtained after COVID-19 vaccination. The TCR originated in a human donor who received a COVID-19 vaccine. The CDR3, as DNA: TGTGCCAGCAGTTACTCCGGACGGAAAGGACCCCTCCACTTT. This codes for CASSYSGRKGPLHF.